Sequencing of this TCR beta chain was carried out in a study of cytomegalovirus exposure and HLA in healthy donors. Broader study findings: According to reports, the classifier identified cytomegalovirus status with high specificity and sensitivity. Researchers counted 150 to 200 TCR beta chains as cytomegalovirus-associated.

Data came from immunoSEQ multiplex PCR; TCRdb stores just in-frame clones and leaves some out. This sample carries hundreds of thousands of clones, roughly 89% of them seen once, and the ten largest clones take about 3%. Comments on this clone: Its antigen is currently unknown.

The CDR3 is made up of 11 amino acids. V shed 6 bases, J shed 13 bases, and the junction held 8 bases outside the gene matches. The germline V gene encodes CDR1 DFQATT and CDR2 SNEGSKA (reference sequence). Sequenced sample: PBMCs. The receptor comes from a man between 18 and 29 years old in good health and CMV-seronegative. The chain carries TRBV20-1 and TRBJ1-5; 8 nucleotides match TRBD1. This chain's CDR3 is CSASSGTGQHF. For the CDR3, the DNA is TGCAGTGCCAGCTCCGGGACAGGTCAGCATTTT.